The 25 T cell receptor beta chains given below trace back to one sample, sequenced in a study of hypomethylating agent response in myelodysplastic syndrome. Sequenced by immunoSEQ multiplex PCR; TCRdb stores in-frame clones only, minus some. The repertoire has approximately 2,000 clones, about 86% of them found once; the top ten carry 20% to 25%. This specimen consisted of bone marrow, obtained before or after starting hypomethylating agent treatment for myelodysplastic syndrome (not recorded which). These receptors originate from a human donor with myelodysplastic syndrome.

Here the CDR3 reads CASSDSTGAGANVLTF. CDR3 coding DNA: TGTGCCAGCAGTGACTCCACAGGGGCCGGGGCCAACGTCCTGACTTTC. This chain connects TRBV6-4 to TRBJ2-6; 7 bases are shared with TRBD1. The CDR3 runs to 16 residues. CDR1 MRHNA and CDR2 SNTAGT come from the germline V gene. The V and J ends lost 0 bases and 4 bases, in that order; junction bases with no gene match: 3.

CDR3 in amino acids: CASSVDGGELFF. For the CDR3, the DNA is TGTGCCAGCAGTGTTGACGGCGGGGAGCTGTTTTTT. The rearrangement links TRBV2 to TRBJ2-2; D uncertain. Germline CDR1 is SNHLY and CDR2 is FYNNEI. V shed 4 bases and J shed 7 bases, with 7 bases lying between them. This CDR3 region has 12 residues.

This clone was seen only once. The chain uses TRBV11-2 and TRBJ2-3; 11 bases map to TRBD2. J was trimmed by 0 bases and V by 2 bases; bases with no gene match: 4. The CDR3 runs 17 residues. Germline V CDR1 and CDR2: SGHAT, FQNNGV. CDR3 loop: CASSLLAGGGSTDTQYF. Here the CDR3 DNA reads TGTGCCAGCAGCTTACTAGCGGGGGGCGGGAGCACAGATACGCAGTATTTT.

The chain couples TRBV7-3 to TRBJ2-7; 7 bases agree with TRBD1. CDR1 is SGHTA and CDR2 is FQGTGA in the germline V gene. The trim removed 0 bases at V and 2 bases at J, leaving 10 bases unmatched. The CDR3 is 17 residues long. CDR3: CASSLTSAQGNTYEQYF. CDR3 nucleotides: TGTGCCAGCAGCTTAACGTCGGCACAGGGGAATACCTACGAGCAGTACTTC. Variable domain in full (rest from reference TRBV7-3 and TRBJ2-7): GAGVSQTPSNKVTEKGKYVELRCDPISGHTALYWYRQSLGQGPEFLIYFQGTGAADDSGLPNDRFFAVRPEGSVSTLKIQRTERGDSAVYLCASSLTSAQGNTYEQYFGPGTRLTVT.

The chain carries TRBV5-8 and TRBJ2-1, with 9 positions matching TRBD2. With V trimmed by 0 bases and J by 8 bases, 3 bases remained unmatched. This CDR3 region has 14 residues. Germline V gene sequence: CDR1 SGHTS, CDR2 YDEGEE. As DNA, the CDR3 is TGTGCCAGCAGCTTGGTTCTAGCGGGATATGAGCAGTTCTTC. Protein product: CASSLVLAGYEQFF.

V and J are TRBV30 and TRBJ2-5; maybe TRBD2 (6 bases). The CDR3 runs to 11 residues. Germline assignment: CDR1 GTSNPN and CDR2 SVGIG (reference sequence). Trimming shortened V by 5 bases and J by 5 bases, and 9 bases separated the two germline ends. CDR3 DNA sequence: TGTGCCTGGGGGAGGAAGGAGACCCAGTACTTC. Its protein is CAWGRKETQYF.

CDR3 DNA sequence: TGTGCCTGGAGTTACGAGATGACAGATACGCAGTATTTT. Protein: CAWSYEMTDTQYF. The chain couples TRBV30 to TRBJ2-3; D gene ambiguous. CDR1 and CDR2 (germline): GTSNPN, SVGIG (reference sequence). The length of the CDR3 is 13 residues. V gave up 2 bases and J gave up 3 bases, with 9 bases separating them.

The V gene is TRBV7-9, the J gene TRBJ1-4; unclear D gene. Germline CDR1 and CDR2: SEHNR and FQNEAQ (reference sequence). The CDR3 has 15 amino acids. V lost 5 bases to trimming and J lost 4 bases, with 14 bases between them. CDR3: CASSTEAEGNEKLFF. As DNA, the CDR3 is TGTGCCAGCAGCACCGAGGCGGAGGGTAATGAAAAACTGTTTTTT.

The rearrangement uses TRBV5-1 and TRBJ2-7, with D tentatively TRBD1 or TRBD2 (5 bases each). Germline loops: CDR1 SGHRS, CDR2 YFSETQ. V was clipped by 2 bases and J by 0 bases, with 12 bases between them. This CDR3 is 15 amino acids long. The CDR3 nucleotides are TGCGCCAGCAGCTTATCGGGGACGGGCTCCTACGAGCAGTACTTC. Translating gives CASSLSGTGSYEQYF.

The chain has TRBV19 and TRBJ2-7, with 9 bases that match TRBD2. The CDR3 extends over 18 amino acids. Trimming took 1 base from V and 6 from J; bases not matched to a gene: 16. In germline, CDR1 is LNHDA, CDR2 SQIVND (reference sequence). The CDR3 loop reads CASSIAAPLAGEAIEQYF. CDR3 in DNA: TGTGCCAGTAGTATAGCCGCCCCATTAGCGGGAGAAGCGATCGAGCAGTACTTC.

The rearrangement links TRBV4-2 to TRBJ1-6; D may be TRBD1 (5 bases). The germline gives CDR1 LGHNA, CDR2 YNFKEQ. Trimming stripped 1 base from V and 6 bases from J, with 10 bases between. CDR3 length: 15 amino acids. The CDR3 is CASSQARGRNSPLHF. The CDR3 coding sequence is TGTGCCAGCAGCCAAGCGAGGGGCCGTAATTCACCCCTCCACTTT.

The CDR3 DNA reads TGTGCCACTAAGGGGCGAGGGAATGAGCAGTTCTTC. It translates to CATKGRGNEQFF. V gene TRBV19 combines with J gene TRBJ2-1; possibly TRBD1 or TRBD2 for D (5 bases each). Germline loops: CDR1 LNHDA, CDR2 SQIVND (reference sequence). Trimming stripped 10 bases from V and 7 bases from J, with 14 bases between. The CDR3 contains 12 residues.

This clone has only a few counts. J is TRBJ1-5 and V is TRBV6-6; no definite D call. Deletions cut 2 bases from V and 1 base from J, with 3 bases between. CDR3 length equals 13 residues. CDR1 is MNHNY and CDR2 is SVGAGI in the germline V gene (reference sequence). CDR3 nucleotide sequence: TGTGCCAGCAGTTACGGCAGCAATCAGCCCCAGCATTTT. Its translation: CASSYGSNQPQHF.

The chain's CDR3 is CASSQNSIGELFF. DNA of the CDR3: TGTGCCAGCAGCCAAAATTCAATCGGGGAGCTGTTTTTT. This rearrangement joins TRBV7-3 to TRBJ2-2, with D hard to call. V was clipped by 5 bases and J by 7 bases, with 11 bases between them. The CDR3 loop spans 13 amino acids. The V gene's germline CDR1 is SGHTA and CDR2 FQGTGA.

The V gene is TRBV7-8, the J gene TRBJ2-4; D might be TRBD1 or TRBD2, each matching 5 bases. This CDR3 is built from 15 residues. V was clipped by 6 bases and J by 3 bases, with 15 bases between them. Germline values: CDR1 SGHVS, CDR2 FQNEAQ. In DNA, the CDR3 is TGTGCCAGCAGTTCCCCCCCGGGGCTCAAAAACATTCAGTACTTC. Its translation is CASSSPPGLKNIQYF.

This clone appeared once. This chain uses TRBV6-5 with TRBJ1-2, with unresolved D. Trimming took 6 bases from V and 3 from J, leaving 14 bases between them. The CDR3 totals 14 residues. The germline V gene has CDR1 MNHEY and CDR2 SVGAGI. The chain's CDR3 is CASSLFQTHYGYTF. The CDR3, as DNA: TGTGCCAGCAGCCTCTTTCAGACGCACTATGGCTACACCTTC.

This chain uses TRBV6-4 with TRBJ2-3; 8 bases align to TRBD2. In germline, CDR1 is MRHNA, CDR2 SNTAGT. Germline trimming cut 0 bases from V and 1 base from J; bases unmatched to any gene: 0. The CDR3 sequence is 15 residues long. The CDR3 nucleotides read TGTGCCAGCAGTGACTCGCGGGGGGGCACAGATACGCAGTATTTT. Encoded protein: CASSDSRGGTDTQYF.

This clone was observed a handful of times. CDR3 in amino acids: CAWTINWGTEAFF. The DNA for the CDR3 is TGTGCCTGGACCATCAATTGGGGGACTGAAGCTTTCTTT. The chain joins TRBV30 to TRBJ1-1; TRBD1 might be the D (5 bases). The V gene lost 4 bases and the J gene lost 5 bases, with 14 bases spanning the gap. The CDR3 totals 13 residues. The V gene's germline CDR1 is GTSNPN and CDR2 SVGIG (reference sequence).

This chain connects TRBV7-9 to TRBJ2-3; D is ambiguous. V dropped 2 bases and J dropped 6 bases, with 9 bases sitting between them. From germline, CDR1 is SEHNR and CDR2 FQNEAQ (reference sequence). The CDR3 runs to 13 residues. The CDR3 nucleotides read TGTGCCAGCAGCTTAAATCCCCAGGATACGCAGTATTTT. It codes for CASSLNPQDTQYF.

V and J are TRBV7-9 and TRBJ1-4; D is unclear. The V and J ends lost 1 base and 13 bases respectively, with 10 bases between them. From germline, CDR1 is SEHNR and CDR2 FQNEAQ (reference sequence). The CDR3 has 12 residues. The CDR3 reads CASSLDDERLFF. CDR3 coding DNA: TGTGCCAGCAGCTTAGATGATGAGAGACTGTTTTTT.

The chain links TRBV6-1 to TRBJ1-2; D is unclear. V was cut by 6 bases and J by 0 bases, with 5 bases left in between. In germline, CDR1 is MNHNS, CDR2 SASEGT. The CDR3 is 12 residues long. This CDR3 is CASRSANYGYTF. CDR3 DNA: TGTGCCAGCAGATCAGCTAACTATGGCTACACCTTC.

The chain uses TRBV7-8 and TRBJ2-7; 12 bases agree with TRBD2. The CDR3 is 16 residues long. Germline V gene data show CDR1 as SGHVS and CDR2 as FQNEAQ. J was trimmed by 2 bases and V by 5 bases; bases with no gene match: 7. As DNA, the CDR3 is TGTGCCAGCAGCAGCCCACTAGCGGGAGGTACCTACGAGCAGTACTTC. It yields the protein CASSSPLAGGTYEQYF. The whole variable domain, remainder taken from reference TRBV7-8 and TRBJ2-7, is GAGVSQSPRYKVAKRGQDVALRCDPISGHVSLFWYQQALGQGPEFLTYFQNEAQLDKSGLPSDRFFAERPEGSVSTLKIQRTQQEDSAVYLCASSSPLAGGTYEQYFGPGTRLTVT.

The J gene is TRBJ1-5, the V gene TRBV5-5, with D possibly being TRBD1 (5 bases). The germline gives CDR1 SGHKS, CDR2 YYEKEE (reference sequence). The CDR3 sequence is 14 residues long. Deletions cut 3 bases from V and 4 bases from J, with 11 bases between. DNA for the CDR3: TGTGCCAGCAGCTGGGGACTGCTTAATCAGCCCCAGCATTTT. Amino acids: CASSWGLLNQPQHF.

The chain joins TRBV10-2 to TRBJ2-3; no firm D call. The germline V and J ends were trimmed by 4 bases and 4 bases, with 6 bases remaining between them. This CDR3 has 12 amino acids. Per germline, CDR1 WSHSY and CDR2 SAAADI. The CDR3 protein is CASSVRADTQYF. The CDR3, as DNA: TGCGCCAGCAGTGTGCGAGCAGATACGCAGTATTTT.

The genes are TRBV15 and TRBJ2-1; possibly TRBD1 for D (6 bases). This CDR3 is 14 amino acids long. The germline gives CDR1 LNHNV, CDR2 YYDKDF (reference sequence). Trimming shortened V by 5 bases and J by 3 bases, and 11 bases separated the two germline ends. The CDR3 protein is CATSSPRGYNEQFF. CDR3 DNA: TGTGCCACCAGCTCCCCCAGGGGCTACAATGAGCAGTTCTTC.